This TCR beta chain was captured by sequencing in a study of cytomegalovirus exposure and HLA in healthy donors. Germline V CDR1 and CDR2: LGHNA, YSLEER. The CDR3 consists of 16 residues. The germline V and J ends were trimmed by 2 bases and 0 bases, with 11 bases remaining between them. The PCR made use of 60 Vbeta and 13 Jbeta primers. Libraries were prepared by immunoSEQ multiplex PCR; TCRdb keeps only in-frame clonotypes and omits some of them. The data contain about 140,000 clones, 70% to 80% of them singletons. The V gene is TRBV4-3, the J gene TRBJ2-1; D is unresolved. The clonotype originates from a middle-aged woman in good health and CMV-seronegative. Sequences were obtained from PBMCs. The CDR3 nucleotides read TGCGCCAGCAGCCAATTTTCGGCTAGCTCCTACAATGAGCAGTTCTTC. Its translation is CASSQFSASSYNEQFF.